What follows are 27 T cell receptor beta chains derived from one specimen sequenced in a study of cytomegalovirus exposure and HLA in healthy donors. The study ran its PCR with 60 Vbeta and 13 Jbeta primers. Here immunoSEQ multiplex PCR was the method, and the copy in TCRdb shows in-frame clones only, minus some. This table holds more than 100,000 clones, more than 60% found once. Source material: PBMCs. The receptor source for this set is a woman aged 35 to 49 in good health and CMV-seronegative.

This clone was picked up a small number of times. This chain connects TRBV6-5 to TRBJ2-7; D unresolved. CDR1 is MNHEY and CDR2 is SVGAGI in the germline V gene. Trimming shortened V by 6 bases and J by 2 bases, and 8 bases separated the two germline ends. The CDR3 has 12 amino acids. The CDR3 protein is CASSRGPYEQYF. CDR3 DNA sequence: TGTGCCAGCAGCCGCGGCCCCTACGAGCAGTACTTC.

In the case of this clone: This likely comes from a read error, as the CDR3 has no conserved phenylalanine or tryptophan at its end. It is unclear where the CDR3 begins or ends on the DNA, so no DNA is shown, and the CDR3 is as TCRdb lists it. The gene calls are TRBV7-6 and TRBJ2-3; no DNA check was done on the table's D call, TRBD2. The CDR3 region is 11 residues in length, termini included. Germline-derived CDR1 and CDR2 are SGHVS and FNYEAQ. The CDR3 here is CASSSGLADQS.

Of note for this clone: This specimen includes other DNA sequences encoding the same CDR3. V and J are TRBV19 and TRBJ1-5; 11 nucleotides match TRBD1. The CDR3 contains 15 residues. Germline V gives CDR1 LNHDA, CDR2 SQIVND (reference sequence). Germline trimming cut 6 bases from V and 4 bases from J; bases unmatched to any gene: 5. Written as DNA, the CDR3 is TGTGCCAGTAGATCCGGGACAGGGGGGAATCAGCCCCAGCATTTT. This sequence encodes CASRSGTGGNQPQHF.

This clone was found a few times. The chain recombines TRBV5-1 with TRBJ2-7; 12 bases map to TRBD2. The CDR3 covers 20 residues. Unmatched junction bases numbered 19, after V lost 2 bases and J lost 4 bases. The germline CDR1 and CDR2 sequences are SGHRS and YFSETQ. The CDR3 reads CASSLLTGLAGLPIPYEQYF. The CDR3 nucleotides are TGCGCCAGCAGCTTACTCACGGGACTAGCGGGCCTCCCCATCCCTTACGAGCAGTACTTC.

J is TRBJ1-4 and V is TRBV18, with D tentatively TRBD1 (5 bases). This CDR3 contains 13 residues. V dropped 4 bases and J dropped 6 bases, with 9 bases sitting between them. Per the germline V gene, CDR1 is KGHSH and CDR2 is LQKENI. The CDR3 sequence: CASSRGQDEKLFF. The CDR3, as DNA: TGTGCCAGCTCACGAGGACAAGATGAAAAACTGTTTTTT.

V gene TRBV7-9 combines with J gene TRBJ2-7; TRBD2 matches 7 bases. Germline V gene lookup returns CDR1 SEHNR and CDR2 FQNEAQ (reference sequence). Trimming cost V 5 bases and J 3 bases; bases outside gene matches: 7. This CDR3 contains 14 residues. The CDR3: CASSGRDYLYEQYF. CDR3 nucleotides: TGTGCCAGCAGCGGCCGGGACTACCTCTACGAGCAGTACTTC. The entire variable domain, with the rest obtained from reference TRBV7-9 and TRBJ2-7, is as follows: DTGVSQNPRHKITKRGQNVTFRCDPISEHNRLYWYRQTLGQGPEFLTYFQNEAQLEKSRLLSDRFSAERPKGSFSTLEIQRTEQGDSAMYLCASSGRDYLYEQYFGPGTRLTVT.

This sequence joins TRBV6-6 and TRBJ2-7, with 8 bases lining up with TRBD1. With V trimmed by 0 bases and J by 3 bases, 4 bases remained unmatched. The germline V gene has CDR1 MNHNY and CDR2 SVGAGI (reference sequence). The CDR3 runs to 15 residues. DNA of the CDR3: TGTGCCAGCAGTTACTCGTCGGGACAGGTCTACGAGCAGTACTTC. This sequence encodes CASSYSSGQVYEQYF.

J is TRBJ1-2 and V is TRBV7-9; D gene ambiguous. Germline CDR1 SEHNR, CDR2 FQNEAQ (reference sequence). This CDR3 comprises 13 residues. Trimming shortened V by 1 base and J by 7 bases, and 10 bases separated the two germline ends. CDR3 DNA sequence: TGTGCCAGCAGCTTAGAGGAACCGGGTGGCTACACCTTC. Protein: CASSLEEPGGYTF.

The chain recombines TRBV6-6 with TRBJ2-3; the D gene is possibly TRBD1 (7 bases). Trimming cost V 2 bases and J 12 bases, with 12 bases left between them. The CDR3 sequence is 12 residues long. Germline V gene data show CDR1 as MNHNY and CDR2 as SVGAGI (reference sequence). The CDR3 here is CASSYGGTDQYF. Written as DNA, the CDR3 is TGTGCCAGCAGTTACGGGGGGACAGATCAGTATTTT.

The chain employs TRBV18 and TRBJ2-5; 7 bases are a match to TRBD1. CDR3 length: 14 amino acids. Losses at the gene ends were 6 bases for V and 2 bases for J; bases not matched to a gene: 6. The V gene's germline CDR1 is KGHSH and CDR2 LQKENI. The CDR3 loop reads CASSRATGQETQYF. CDR3 sequence (DNA): TGTGCCAGCTCTCGCGCGACAGGGCAAGAGACCCAGTACTTC. Full variable domain (remainder filled in from reference TRBV18 and TRBJ2-5): NAGVMQNPRHLVRRRGQEARLRCSPMKGHSHVYWYRQLPEEGLKFMVYLQKENIIDESGMPKERFSAEFPKEGPSILRIQQVVRGDSAAYFCASSRATGQETQYFGPGTRLLVL.

The chain combines TRBV5-6 with TRBJ2-7; the D is unclear. V was cut by 4 bases and J by 2 bases, with 13 bases left in between. This CDR3 is built from 14 residues. CDR1 SGHDT and CDR2 YYEEEE come from the germline V gene. In DNA form, the CDR3 reads TGTGCCAGCAGCCCCCCGACTGGTGCCTACGAGCAGTACTTC. This codes for CASSPPTGAYEQYF.

There are a few counts of this clone. The gene calls are TRBV7-9 and TRBJ2-7; 9 bases fit TRBD1. Trimming cost V 3 bases and J 5 bases; bases outside gene matches: 11. Looked up from germline, CDR1 is SEHNR and CDR2 is FQNEAQ (reference sequence). The CDR3 is 16 amino acids. In DNA, the CDR3 is TGTGCCAGCAGCTTGGGACAGGGACGGCTACTTCACGAGCAGTACTTC. It codes for CASSLGQGRLLHEQYF. The variable domain in full, with the rest retrieved from reference TRBV7-9 and TRBJ2-7, is DTGVSQNPRHKITKRGQNVTFRCDPISEHNRLYWYRQTLGQGPEFLTYFQNEAQLEKSRLLSDRFSAERPKGSFSTLEIQRTEQGDSAMYLCASSLGQGRLLHEQYFGPGTRLTVT.

The V gene is TRBV7-9, the J gene TRBJ2-5; D perhaps matches TRBD2 (5 bases). TRBJ2-7 matches the DNA end more closely, so the J call is doubtful. Germline CDR1 reads SEHNR; CDR2 reads FQNEAQ (reference sequence). The CDR3 has 13 residues. For the CDR3, the DNA is TGTGCCAGCAGCTACGGACTCTCCTACGAGCAGTACTTC. Protein sequence: CASSYGLSYEQYF.

V and J are TRBV11-2 and TRBJ2-3; D is undetermined. Looked up from germline, CDR1 is SGHAT and CDR2 is FQNNGV. Trimming stripped 2 bases from V and 4 bases from J, with 16 bases between. There are 16 residues in the CDR3. CDR3 in DNA: TGTGCCAGCAGCTTACTTATTAGTAGATTCGCAGATACGCAGTATTTT. As protein: CASSLLISRFADTQYF.

This clone occurred a few times. The V and J genes are TRBV10-3 and TRBJ2-5; 15 nucleotides agree with TRBD2. The CDR3 is 19 residues long. With V trimmed by 0 bases and J by 5 bases, 10 bases remained unmatched. Germline CDR1 ENHRY, CDR2 SYGVKD. The CDR3 coding sequence is TGTGCCATCAGTGAGTCCCTCTGGACTAGCGGGGGGGCCCGGGAGACCCAGTACTTC. It yields the protein CAISESLWTSGGARETQYF.

The chain has TRBV11-2 and TRBJ1-1; TRBD1 matches 7 bases. Germline CDR1 SGHAT, CDR2 FQNNGV. The CDR3 extends over 13 amino acids. Trimming removed 5 bases from V and 8 bases from J; junction bases left unmatched: 8. CDR3 region: CASSKDRVSEAFF. CDR3 sequence (DNA): TGTGCCAGCAGCAAAGACAGGGTCTCGGAAGCTTTCTTT.

J is TRBJ2-3 and V is TRBV19; 9 bases agree with TRBD1. The CDR3 has 16 residues. With V trimmed by 4 bases and J by 6 bases, 11 bases remained unmatched. Germline V gene sequence: CDR1 LNHDA, CDR2 SQIVND (reference sequence). The CDR3 here is CASSTPWDRDPDTQYF. CDR3 bases: TGTGCCAGTAGTACCCCATGGGACAGGGACCCCGATACGCAGTATTTT.

This clone turned up a few times. The chain joins TRBV5-1 to TRBJ2-5; the match to TRBD2 covers 14 bases. This CDR3 is built from 17 residues. Germline trimming cut 4 bases from V and 1 base from J; bases unmatched to any gene: 6. Germline loops: CDR1 SGHRS, CDR2 YFSETQ. CDR3 DNA: TGCGCCAGCAGCCAGGGACTAGCGGGGGACGTCCAAGAGACCCAGTACTTC. Its protein product is CASSQGLAGDVQETQYF.

The rearrangement links TRBV5-8 to TRBJ2-7, with 8 bases lining up with TRBD1. CDR3 length: 15 residues. The V and J ends lost 7 bases and 2 bases, in that order; junction bases with no gene match: 11. The germline V gene has CDR1 SGHTS and CDR2 YDEGEE. The CDR3 is CASFLPGQGTYEQYF. The CDR3 nucleotides read TGTGCCAGCTTCCTCCCCGGACAGGGAACCTACGAGCAGTACTTC.

This clone appeared a few times. CDR3 nucleotides: TGTGCCAGCAGCCCGCGATTCGGAGGCGGCACAGATACGCAGTATTTT. Its protein is CASSPRFGGGTDTQYF. The gene calls are TRBV13 and TRBJ2-3; D might be TRBD2 (5 bases). The V end was cut by 5 bases, the J end by 1 base, with 16 bases between. CDR3 size: 16 residues. Looked up from germline, CDR1 is PRHDT and CDR2 is FYEKMQ (reference sequence).

The chain joins TRBV4-3 to TRBJ2-7, with 8 bases that match TRBD2. V lost 4 bases to trimming and J lost 0 bases; unmatched junction nucleotides: 2. Germline lookup yields CDR1 LGHNA and CDR2 YSLEER. CDR3 length: 14 amino acids. CDR3 sequence (DNA): TGCGCCAGCAGCCTACTAGCGGACTCCTACGAGCAGTACTTC. It specifies CASSLLADSYEQYF.

The V gene is TRBV6-1, the J gene TRBJ2-7; D is possibly TRBD1 (6 bases). The CDR3 covers 14 residues. The germline V gene encodes CDR1 MNHNS and CDR2 SASEGT. With 4 bases removed from V and 4 bases from J, the gap between germline ends came to 14 bases. CDR3 DNA sequence: TGTGCCAGCAGTGTTCAGGGGTTGTCATACGAGCAGTACTTC. Protein sequence: CASSVQGLSYEQYF.

The chain uses TRBV7-3 and TRBJ2-3; 9 positions match TRBD1. V shed 6 bases, J shed 3 bases, and the junction held 7 bases outside the gene matches. This CDR3 comprises 15 residues. The germline gives CDR1 SGHTA, CDR2 FQGTGA. CDR3 loop: CASRLQGAQTDTQYF. Here the CDR3 DNA reads TGTGCCAGCAGACTACAGGGGGCTCAGACAGATACGCAGTATTTT. Full variable domain (rest looked up from reference TRBV7-3 and TRBJ2-3): GAGVSQTPSNKVTEKGKYVELRCDPISGHTALYWYRQSLGQGPEFLIYFQGTGAADDSGLPNDRFFAVRPEGSVSTLKIQRTERGDSAVYLCASRLQGAQTDTQYFGPGTRLTVL.

The chain has TRBV27 and TRBJ1-4, with 7 bases matching TRBD1. CDR1 is MNHEY, CDR2 SMNVEV, per germline (reference sequence). V shed 2 bases and J 5 bases; nucleotides not matched to a gene: 11. The CDR3 covers 17 residues. The CDR3 DNA reads TGTGCCAGCAGTTTAGGTTTTGGGGGGACAGAAAATGAAAAACTGTTTTTT. This sequence encodes CASSLGFGGTENEKLFF.

V usage is TRBV4-2 and J usage is TRBJ2-7; 7 positions agree with TRBD1. Germline trimming cut 1 base from V and 5 bases from J; bases unmatched to any gene: 8. The germline CDR1 and CDR2 sequences are LGHNA and YNFKEQ. The CDR3 is made up of 15 amino acids. CDR3 residues: CASSQAGQGVHEQYF. DNA of the CDR3: TGTGCCAGCAGCCAAGCGGGTCAGGGGGTACACGAGCAGTACTTC.

This chain uses TRBV6-6 with TRBJ2-5, with 8 nucleotides matching TRBD2. J gave up 4 bases and V 2 bases, and 6 bases lay outside the gene matches. Per the germline V gene, CDR1 is MNHNY and CDR2 is SVGAGI (reference sequence). This CDR3 region has 15 residues. The CDR3 bases are TGTGCCAGCAGTTACCCAGGACTAGCCGGAGAGACCCAGTACTTC. Translation: CASSYPGLAGETQYF.

The rearrangement uses TRBV9 and TRBJ2-6, with D uncertain. In germline, CDR1 is SGDLS, CDR2 YYNGEE. V was clipped by 0 bases and J by 0 bases, with 4 bases between them. The CDR3 length is 15 residues. CDR3 bases: TGTGCCAGCAGCGTAGGCGGCTCTGGGGCCAACGTCCTGACTTTC. Translated, it gives CASSVGGSGANVLTF.